The 10 T cell receptor beta chains given below trace back to one sample, sequenced in a study of blood T cell repertoires in COVID-19. TCRdb's table, derived via immunoSEQ multiplex PCR, lists solely in-frame clones and lacks some. The repertoire consists of tens of thousands of clones, with over 75% occurring once and the leading ten covering 2.5% to 3%. What was sequenced was peripheral blood. Receptor source: an elderly man with acute or convalescent COVID-19.

The V gene is TRBV5-4, the J gene TRBJ2-3; 9 nucleotides match TRBD2. With 5 bases clipped from V and 2 bases from J, the junction kept 3 bases outside the gene matches. Germline V CDR1 and CDR2: SGHNT, YYREEE (reference sequence). The CDR3 runs to 14 residues. CDR3 loop: CASRLAGPTDTQYF. The CDR3 region has the DNA TGTGCCAGCAGGCTAGCGGGGCCCACAGATACGCAGTATTTT.

The V gene is TRBV24-1, the J gene TRBJ2-5, with 7 bases fitting TRBD2. The germline gives CDR1 KGHDR, CDR2 SFDVKD. CDR3 length equals 13 residues. With V trimmed by 4 bases and J by 4 bases, 2 bases remained unmatched. CDR3 residues: CATSEGGRETQYF. The DNA for the CDR3 is TGTGCCACCAGTGAAGGCGGGAGAGAGACCCAGTACTTC.

This clone occurred a few times. J is TRBJ2-3 and V is TRBV19; 7 bases align to TRBD2. The CDR3 is made up of 14 amino acids. Trimming at V came to 9 bases and at J to 8 bases, leaving 14 bases not matched to a gene. CDR1 is LNHDA and CDR2 is SQIVND in the germline V gene (reference sequence). CDR3 protein: CASESSGSGGTQYF. The CDR3 coding sequence is TGTGCCAGCGAATCTAGCGGTTCAGGAGGTACGCAGTATTTT.

V and J are TRBV6-4 and TRBJ2-1; 7 positions match TRBD1. The CDR3 is made up of 17 amino acids. Per germline, CDR1 MRHNA and CDR2 SNTAGT. V shed 0 bases, J shed 1 base, and the junction held 6 bases outside the gene matches. The CDR3 DNA follows: TGTGCCAGCAGTGACTCGGCAGGGGGATCGTCCTACAATGAGCAGTTCTTC. This codes for CASSDSAGGSSYNEQFF.

The chain joins TRBV5-1 to TRBJ2-1, with 8 bases lining up with TRBD1. The CDR3 is made up of 15 amino acids. The J segment lost 7 bases and the V segment lost 0 bases, leaving 6 bases of the junction unmatched. Germline V gene data show CDR1 as SGHRS and CDR2 as YFSETQ. The CDR3 loop reads CASSLGDRLLNEQFF. The CDR3 bases are TGCGCCAGCAGCTTGGGGGACAGGCTATTAAATGAGCAGTTCTTC.

This chain uses TRBV6-4 with TRBJ1-1, with TRBD1 identical over 10 bases. The trim removed 9 bases at V and 1 base at J, leaving 17 bases unmatched. Germline V gene data show CDR1 as MRHNA and CDR2 as SNTAGT. The CDR3 contains 18 residues. This CDR3 is CARKTDGTGEPKNTEAFF. The CDR3 DNA reads TGTGCCAGGAAAACTGACGGGACAGGGGAACCCAAGAACACTGAAGCTTTCTTT.

The J gene is TRBJ1-5, the V gene TRBV11-2, with D tentatively TRBD1 (5 bases). This CDR3 has 15 amino acids. Germline V gene data show CDR1 as SGHAT and CDR2 as FQNNGV. V was shortened by 2 bases and J by 3 bases, with 11 bases between the two germline ends. The CDR3 DNA reads as TGTGCCAGCAGCTTATCGGGAGGGGTCAATCAGCCCCAGCATTTT. This codes for CASSLSGGVNQPQHF.

The V call is TRBV30, the J call TRBJ1-5, with a tentative D call TRBD1 (5 bases). Germline V gene lookup returns CDR1 GTSNPN and CDR2 SVGIG (reference sequence). Trimming removed 1 base at V and 4 bases at J, with 8 bases between. The CDR3 is 13 residues long. The CDR3 DNA sequence: TGTGCCTGGAGTGGACAGTTGAATCAGCCCCAGCATTTT. This gives the protein CAWSGQLNQPQHF.

The chain links TRBV12-5 to TRBJ2-7, with TRBD1 matching 7 bases. CDR1 and CDR2 from the germline V gene are LGHNT and FRNRAP. Germline trimming cut 5 bases from V and 5 bases from J; bases unmatched to any gene: 6. CDR3 length equals 13 residues. In DNA, the CDR3 is TGTGCTAGTGGTACCCGACAGGGCCACGAGCAGTACTTC. It is translated as CASGTRQGHEQYF.

The chain recombines TRBV24-1 with TRBJ1-5; 7 nucleotides align to TRBD1. CDR1 is KGHDR and CDR2 is SFDVKD in the germline V gene. This CDR3 is built from 14 residues. The ends lost 7 bases at V and 5 bases at J; junction bases unmatched: 7. The CDR3 sequence is CATSGRQGDQPQHF. The CDR3, as DNA: TGTGCCACCAGCGGAAGACAGGGCGATCAGCCCCAGCATTTT.